Presented here are 24 T cell receptor beta chains from one specimen sequenced in a study of cytomegalovirus exposure and HLA in healthy donors. PCR amplification relied on 60 Vbeta primers (plus 13 Jbeta primers). The assay was immunoSEQ multiplex PCR, and TCRdb's table has in-frame clones only and misses some. The sample totals over 40,000 clones. The material sequenced was PBMCs. These receptors were taken from a man between 25 and 39 years old in good health and CMV-seronegative.

The chain uses TRBV5-1 and TRBJ2-1; weak D call: TRBD2 (6 bases). In germline, CDR1 is SGHRS, CDR2 YFSETQ. V was cut by 4 bases and J by 6 bases, with 17 bases left in between. This CDR3 comprises 15 residues. The CDR3 region is CASSTEGSLGNEQFF. The DNA of the CDR3 is TGCGCCAGCAGCACGGAGGGTTCGTTGGGCAATGAGCAGTTCTTC.

The genes are TRBV18 and TRBJ1-2; D may be TRBD1 (5 bases). In germline, CDR1 is KGHSH, CDR2 LQKENI. This CDR3 contains 17 residues. The V gene lost 2 bases and the J gene lost 4 bases, with 20 bases spanning the gap. CDR3 in DNA: TGTGCCAGCTCACCAGTTCGAGTCGCGGGGCAGACCTATGGCTACACCTTC. This codes for CASSPVRVAGQTYGYTF.

This chain connects TRBV4-2 to TRBJ1-2, with 7 bases lining up with TRBD1. Trimming removed 1 base from V and 11 bases from J; junction bases left unmatched: 13. Per the germline V gene, CDR1 is LGHNA and CDR2 is YNFKEQ. The length of the CDR3 is 15 residues. CDR3 amino acids: CASSQGFGTADLYTF. DNA of the CDR3: TGTGCCAGCAGCCAAGGTTTTGGGACAGCGGATCTTTACACCTTC.

The chain carries TRBV29-1 and TRBJ1-1; D might be TRBD1 (5 bases). V was cut by 4 bases and J by 4 bases, with 13 bases left in between. CDR1 and CDR2 (germline): SQVTM, ANQGSEA. The CDR3 loop spans 13 amino acids. The CDR3 DNA follows: TGCAGCGTTGCCGGCAGGGCGATCACTGAAGCTTTCTTT. This translates into CSVAGRAITEAFF.

The DNA for the CDR3 is TGCGCCAGCAGCCAAGACGAGACAGGGGCCTCCAGGAGATCACCCCTCCACTTT. Translated, it gives CASSQDETGASRRSPLHF. The V call is TRBV4-1, the J call TRBJ1-6; 8 nucleotides match TRBD1. The V and J ends lost 0 bases and 10 bases, in that order; junction bases with no gene match: 14. The CDR3 length is 18 residues. Germline V gene lookup returns CDR1 MGHRA and CDR2 YSYEKL.

The chain has TRBV7-2 and TRBJ1-1, with 9 bases that match TRBD1. Germline loops: CDR1 SGHTA, CDR2 FQGNSA. CDR3 length: 15 residues. With 3 bases clipped from V and 5 bases from J, the junction kept 7 bases outside the gene matches. The chain's CDR3 is CASSFSDRGETEAFF. The CDR3 DNA is TGTGCCAGCAGCTTTTCGGACAGGGGAGAAACTGAAGCTTTCTTT. The full variable domain, rest sourced from reference TRBV7-2 and TRBJ1-1, is GAGVSQSPSNKVTEKGKDVELRCDPISGHTALYWYRQSLGQGLEFLIYFQGNSAPDKSGLPSDRFSAERTGGSVSTLTIQRTQQEDSAVYLCASSFSDRGETEAFFGQGTRLTVV.

The V call is TRBV7-3, the J call TRBJ2-1; 9 bases align to TRBD1. The CDR3 runs to 15 residues. CDR1 and CDR2 (germline): SGHTA, FQGTGA. J gave up 7 bases and V 1 base, and 5 bases lay outside the gene matches. The CDR3 protein is CASSLMGTGNNEQFF. CDR3 DNA: TGTGCCAGCAGCTTAATGGGGACAGGGAATAATGAGCAGTTCTTC.

The chain joins TRBV2 to TRBJ2-7; D is possibly TRBD1 (6 bases). CDR3 length: 13 amino acids. CDR1 and CDR2 (germline): SNHLY, FYNNEI. The ends were cut back, 6 bases at V and 3 bases at J, with 12 bases in the middle. CDR3 in amino acids: CASSLGTNYEQYF. Written as DNA, the CDR3 is TGTGCCAGCAGCCTAGGGACAAACTACGAGCAGTACTTC. Using reference TRBV2 and TRBJ2-7 for the parts outside the CDR3, the full variable domain is EPEVTQTPSHQVTQMGQEVILRCVPISNHLYFYWYRQILGQKVEFLVSFYNNEISEKSEIFDDQFSVERPDGSNFTLKIRSTKLEDSAMYFCASSLGTNYEQYFGPGTRLTVT.

The V and J genes are TRBV4-1 and TRBJ2-7; 7 bases are a match to TRBD1. The germline CDR1 and CDR2 sequences are MGHRA and YSYEKL. J lost 3 bases, V lost 5 bases, and 7 bases had no gene match. The CDR3 loop spans 14 amino acids. The CDR3 bases are TGCGCCAGCAGCGACAGGGTAGGTATCTACGAGCAGTACTTC. Encoded protein: CASSDRVGIYEQYF.

The CDR3 sequence: CASSQEGAGTGELFF. For the CDR3, the DNA is TGCGCCAGCAGCCAAGAAGGAGCGGGCACCGGGGAGCTGTTTTTT. The chain combines TRBV4-3 with TRBJ2-2; D is possibly TRBD2 (6 bases). The CDR3 spans 15 residues. Germline-derived CDR1 and CDR2 are LGHNA and YSLEER. V was trimmed by 0 bases and J by 4 bases, leaving 9 bases between them.

This chain joins TRBV6-5 and TRBJ2-3; 7 bases fit TRBD1. Germline trimming cut 5 bases from V and 4 bases from J; bases unmatched to any gene: 3. The CDR3 length is 13 residues. Germline V gives CDR1 MNHEY, CDR2 SVGAGI. The CDR3 DNA reads TGTGCCAGCAGTACTACAGGGGCAGATACGCAGTATTTT. Translated, it gives CASSTTGADTQYF.

As for this clone: The germline gene is not matched at one end of the junction; a read error may be the cause. J is TRBJ2-5 and V is TRBV6-1; D is undetermined. Germline V gene sequence: CDR1 MNHNS, CDR2 SASEGT. CDR3 length: 11 residues. CDR3 region: CASGDRETQYF. The CDR3 nucleotides are TGTGCCAGCGGTGATAGAGAGACCCAGTACTTC.

The gene calls are TRBV11-2 and TRBJ1-2, with 9 bases fitting TRBD1. CDR3 length: 16 amino acids. The ends lost 4 bases at V and 4 bases at J; junction bases unmatched: 10. The germline gives CDR1 SGHAT, CDR2 FQNNGV. The CDR3 coding sequence is TGTGCCAGCAGCTCCATCGGACAGGGGCTTTCCTATGGCTACACCTTC. This translates into CASSSIGQGLSYGYTF.

V usage is TRBV11-2 and J usage is TRBJ2-1; TRBD2 aligns across 10 bases. The CDR3 contains 16 residues. Germline V gene data show CDR1 as SGHAT and CDR2 as FQNNGV. With V trimmed by 6 bases and J by 7 bases, 12 bases remained unmatched. The CDR3 nucleotides read TGTGCCAGCAGTCTTAGGTCTAGCGGGAGAATAAATGAGCAGTTCTTC. Translated: CASSLRSSGRINEQFF. Full variable domain (remainder filled in from reference TRBV11-2 and TRBJ2-1): EAGVAQSPRYKIIEKRQSVAFWCNPISGHATLYWYQQILGQGPKLLIQFQNNGVVDDSQLPKDRFSAERLKGVDSTLKIQPAKLEDSAVYLCASSLRSSGRINEQFFGPGTRLTVL.

Worth noting for this clone: The junction shows a germline mismatch at one end, possibly a read error. The V call is TRBV9, the J call TRBJ2-3, with D tentatively TRBD2 (5 bases). Germline V gene lookup returns CDR1 SGDLS and CDR2 YYNGEE. This CDR3 comprises 14 residues. The CDR3 loop is CASSVSTPRDKQYF. The CDR3 coding sequence is TGTGCCAGCAGCGTGTCGACCCCGAGGGATAAGCAGTATTTT.

This chain connects TRBV7-9 to TRBJ1-6; TRBD1 agrees at 10 bases. The CDR3 runs to 15 residues. CDR1 SEHNR and CDR2 FQNEAQ come from the germline V gene (reference sequence). V gave up 0 bases and J gave up 11 bases; unmatched junction bases: 4. The CDR3 loop reads CASSLAQDRGAPLHF. The CDR3 DNA reads as TGTGCCAGCAGCTTAGCCCAGGACAGGGGGGCACCCCTCCACTTT.

The rearrangement links TRBV7-2 to TRBJ1-2, with 7 bases aligning to TRBD1. V shed 3 bases, J shed 7 bases, and the junction held 5 bases outside the gene matches. The CDR3 loop spans 13 amino acids. Germline V CDR1 and CDR2: SGHTA, FQGNSA. CDR3 sequence: CASSFDREAGYTF. In DNA form, the CDR3 reads TGTGCCAGCAGCTTTGACAGGGAGGCTGGCTACACCTTC.

The rearrangement joins TRBV11-3 to TRBJ2-1; D is unclear. This CDR3 region has 13 residues. Germline V gene sequence: CDR1 SGHNT, CDR2 YENEEA. V gave up 3 bases and J gave up 2 bases, with 5 bases separating them. CDR3 sequence: CASSFRTYNEQFF. CDR3 sequence (DNA): TGTGCCAGCAGCTTCAGGACCTACAATGAGCAGTTCTTC. The full variable domain, in which reference TRBV11-3 and TRBJ2-1 provide the parts outside the CDR3, is EAGVVQSPRYKIIEKKQPVAFWCNPISGHNTLYWYLQNLGQGPELLIRYENEEAVDDSQLPKDRFSAERLKGVDSTLKIQPAELGDSAVYLCASSFRTYNEQFFGPGTRLTVL.

The chain uses TRBV30 and TRBJ2-5; a weak D match, TRBD2 (5 bases). The last part of the DNA fits TRBJ2-7 better; the J call may be wrong. This CDR3 comprises 12 residues. Germline CDR1 reads GTSNPN; CDR2 reads SVGIG (reference sequence). The CDR3, as DNA: TGTGCCTGGAGTGGGGAGATCTACGAGCAGTACTTC. Protein product: CAWSGEIYEQYF.

The chain has TRBV11-3 and TRBJ1-1; no definite D call. Germline V gene lookup returns CDR1 SGHNT and CDR2 YENEEA. The CDR3 is 12 residues long. The ends were cut back, 2 bases at V and 12 bases at J, with 13 bases in the middle. The CDR3 coding sequence is TGTGCCAGCAGCTTACTTCTACCGGTTTCTTTCTTT. Protein sequence: CASSLLLPVSFF.

This sequence joins TRBV10-3 and TRBJ2-3; 15 nucleotides match TRBD2. Germline loops: CDR1 ENHRY, CDR2 SYGVKD. The CDR3 sequence is 16 residues long. Trimming at V came to 10 bases and at J to 1 base, leaving 6 bases not matched to a gene. In DNA, the CDR3 is TGTGCCACATGGACTAGCGGGGGGGAACGCACAGATACGCAGTATTTT. Its translation: CATWTSGGERTDTQYF.

The chain has TRBV19 and TRBJ1-3; the D is unclear. The length of the CDR3 is 15 residues. The germline V gene encodes CDR1 LNHDA and CDR2 SQIVND (reference sequence). Trimming cost V 5 bases and J 2 bases, with 13 bases left between them. CDR3 residues: CASSDVGGAGNTIYF. The CDR3, as DNA: TGTGCCAGTAGTGACGTCGGAGGTGCTGGAAACACCATATATTTT.

The genes are TRBV19 and TRBJ2-3; D is possibly TRBD1 (8 bases). The CDR3 runs 15 residues. V was clipped by 5 bases and J by 7 bases, with 19 bases between them. Per germline, CDR1 LNHDA and CDR2 SQIVND (reference sequence). The CDR3 protein is CASSSGTGGGNTQYF. The CDR3 region has the DNA TGTGCCAGTAGTTCAGGGACAGGCGGGGGAAATACGCAGTATTTT.

The V gene is TRBV5-4, the J gene TRBJ2-7; maybe TRBD1 (6 bases). Germline CDR1 reads SGHNT; CDR2 reads YYREEE (reference sequence). V was pared by 0 bases and J by 4 bases, with 8 bases between. This CDR3 region has 13 residues. The CDR3 DNA is TGTGCCAGCAGCTTGGCAGGGGAGTACGAGCAGTACTTC. This encodes CASSLAGEYEQYF.